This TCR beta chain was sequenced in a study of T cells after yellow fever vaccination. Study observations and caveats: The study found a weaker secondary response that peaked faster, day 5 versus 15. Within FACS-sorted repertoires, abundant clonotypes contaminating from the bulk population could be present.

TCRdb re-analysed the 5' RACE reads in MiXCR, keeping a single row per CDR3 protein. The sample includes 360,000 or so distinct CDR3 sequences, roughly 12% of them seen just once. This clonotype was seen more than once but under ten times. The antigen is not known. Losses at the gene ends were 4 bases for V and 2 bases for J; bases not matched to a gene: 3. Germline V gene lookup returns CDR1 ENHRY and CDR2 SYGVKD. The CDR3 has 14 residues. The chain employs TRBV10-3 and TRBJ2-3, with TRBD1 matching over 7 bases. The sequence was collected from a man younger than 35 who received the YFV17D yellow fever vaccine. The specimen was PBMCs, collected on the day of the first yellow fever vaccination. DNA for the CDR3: TGTGCCATCAGTGTGGACAGGTTCACAGATACGCAGTATTTT. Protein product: CAISVDRFTDTQYF.